The present TCR beta chain was sequenced within a study of blood T cells in healthy people across ages. Through a sample-barcoded 5' primer and a J-beta primer mix, a second PCR was run for roughly 7 to 12 cycles. One entry per CDR3 protein results from TCRdb running MiXCR on the 5' RACE reads. This table has about 930,000 distinct CDR3 sequences, about 28% appearing once. This clonotype was found a few times. The ends lost 8 bases at V and 4 bases at J; junction bases unmatched: 7. The V gene's germline CDR1 is MNHEY and CDR2 SMNVEV (reference sequence). CDR3 length: 14 amino acids. These same records also appear under a second study, on T cells of mothers and their children.

Source material: blood. The receptor was derived from a middle-aged woman in good health. This chain joins TRBV27 and TRBJ2-5; TRBD2 agrees at 10 bases. Here the CDR3 DNA reads TGTGCCAGCCAACCGGGACTAGCGATAGAGACCCAGTACTTC. This codes for CASQPGLAIETQYF.